The following is a T cell receptor beta chain sequence with its context. The table came from immunoSEQ multiplex PCR; TCRdb's copy has only in-frame clones and leaves some out. Among approximately 350,000 clones listed, approximately 90% were seen once. The data were obtained in a study of blood T cell repertoires in COVID-19. The CDR3 totals 14 residues. Germline V CDR1 and CDR2: SGHRS, YFSETQ. V gave up 4 bases and J gave up 4 bases; unmatched junction bases: 4. The TCR sequence derives from a man in his late teens or twenties who had recovered from COVID-19. V usage is TRBV5-1 and J usage is TRBJ2-7; TRBD1 agrees at 11 bases. The sample was PBMCs or T cells enriched from blood (not recorded which). CDR3 sequence: CASSVDRGRYEQYF. The DNA for the CDR3 is TGCGCCAGCAGCGTGGACAGGGGGCGATACGAGCAGTACTTC.